The clone carrying this T cell receptor beta chain was detected only a few times. No cell sorting was done before RNA was extracted from the tissue. More than 3 cm separated this lung sample from the edge of the tumor. The library came from three nested PCR rounds adapted from ARM-PCR protocols. MiXCR was run by TCRdb on the multiplex PCR reads, yielding one entry per CDR3 protein. The sample consists of approximately 110,000 distinct CDR3 sequences, about 63% of them appearing once. The sample originates from a study of tumor and adjacent non-tumor tissue in lung cancer. As for the study in general: Patients comprised 12 adenocarcinoma, a couple of squamous cell carcinoma and 1 small cell lung cancer.

This clonotype was obtained from a man aged 55 to 70 with non-small cell lung cancer. The sequencing input was distant non-tumor lung tissue.

In nucleotides, the CDR3 is TGTGCCAGCAGTCTTTCCGGGCCGTGGGATGCGCAGTATTTT. This gives the protein CASSLSGPWDAQYF. The chain links TRBV28 to TRBJ2-3; no definite D call. Deletions cut 5 bases from V and 10 bases from J, with 19 bases between. The CDR3 loop spans 14 amino acids. Germline V gives CDR1 MDHEN, CDR2 SYDVKM. Filled out from reference TRBV28 and TRBJ2-3, the complete variable domain reads DVKVTQSSRYLVKRTGEKVFLECVQDMDHENMFWYRQDPGLGLRLIYFSYDVKMKEKGDIPEGYSVSREKKERFSLILESASTNQTSMYLCASSLSGPWDAQYFGPGTRLTVL.